The rows below give T cell receptor beta chains drawn from one sample of a study of blood T cell repertoires in COVID-19. Sequencing was performed with immunoSEQ multiplex PCR; in TCRdb, only in-frame clones are kept and a portion is missing. The repertoire holds some 120,000 clones, 85% seen once, with 25% to 30% in the top ten. Sequenced sample: peripheral blood. These receptors originate from a woman aged 80 or over with acute or convalescent COVID-19. CDR3s include the opening cysteine and the closing phenylalanine or tryptophan. The order of the fields is D gene, clone size, V gene, J gene, CDR3 DNA, CDR3 protein. D genes are given only for firm matches. Part of the rows lack a size; the others show once, few, many or a class for expanded clones.

D: NA; size: NA; V: TRBV29-1; J: TRBJ1-1; DNA: TGCAGCGCTACAGGGATAGGGAACACTGAAGCTTTCTTT; CDR3: CSATGIGNTEAFF
D: NA; size: NA; V: TRBV2; J: TRBJ1-5; DNA: TGTGCCAGCACCGGGGGTAATAGCAATCAGCCCCAGCATTTT; CDR3: CASTGGNSNQPQHF
D: NA; size: NA; V: TRBV19; J: TRBJ2-1; DNA: TGTGCCAGTAGTATAGACCCCAACCGGGCCTACAATGAGCAGTTCTTC; CDR3: CASSIDPNRAYNEQFF
D: TRBD2; size: NA; V: TRBV5-1; J: TRBJ2-1; DNA: TGCGCCAGCAGAAGTAGCGGGGGGCCAGGGAATGAGCAGTTCTTC; CDR3: CASRSSGGPGNEQFF
D: TRBD1; size: NA; V: TRBV6-4; J: TRBJ2-2; DNA: TGTGCCAGCAGTGAACAGGGGCGAAACACCGGGGAGCTGTTTTTT; CDR3: CASSEQGRNTGELFF
D: NA; size: NA; V: TRBV19; J: TRBJ1-2; DNA: TGTGCCAGTAGAAGTTCACAGCTCTTCTATGGCTACACCTTC; CDR3: CASRSSQLFYGYTF
D: TRBD1; size: NA; V: TRBV6-5; J: TRBJ1-5; DNA: TGTGCCAGCAGTAAGAGGACAGGGGGTCAGCCCCAGCATTTT; CDR3: CASSKRTGGQPQHF
D: NA; size: NA; V: TRBV6-5; J: TRBJ1-1; DNA: TGTGCCAGCAGCTGGGCAGGATGGGCTTTCTTT; CDR3: CASSWAGWAFF
D: NA; size: few; V: TRBV19; J: TRBJ1-4; DNA: TGTGCCAGTAGGAATACCGGGGAGGGGCGGGAAAAACTGTTTTTT; CDR3: CASRNTGEGREKLFF
D: NA; size: NA; V: TRBV28; J: TRBJ1-1; DNA: TGTGCCAGCAGTGGGGAGCGGAACACTGAAGCTTTCTTT; CDR3: CASSGERNTEAFF
D: NA; size: NA; V: TRBV7-3; J: TRBJ2-1; DNA: TGTGCCAGCAGCGCCGGGAGCTCCTCTTACAATGAGCAGTTCTTC; CDR3: CASSAGSSSYNEQFF
D: NA; size: NA; V: TRBV6-5; J: TRBJ2-5; DNA: TGTGCCAGCACCTCCCGCGGGCGGCAAGAGACCCAGTACTTC; CDR3: CASTSRGRQETQYF
D: NA; size: NA; V: TRBV10-3; J: TRBJ2-1; DNA: TGTGCGGCGCGGGGAGATGGCAATGAGCAGTTCTTC; CDR3: CAARGDGNEQFF
D: TRBD1; size: NA; V: TRBV10-3; J: TRBJ1-1; DNA: TGTGCCACCGCTGGGACAGGGGGAACTGAAGCTTTCTTT; CDR3: CATAGTGGTEAFF
D: TRBD1; size: NA; V: TRBV2; J: TRBJ1-2; DNA: TGTGCCAGCAGCGACAGGGCGAACTATGGCTACACCTTC; CDR3: CASSDRANYGYTF
D: NA; size: NA; V: TRBV10-3; J: TRBJ1-1; DNA: TGTGCCATCAGTGAGTCCCACGCCAGTCGCTTGAACACTGAAGCTTTCTTT; CDR3: CAISESHASRLNTEAFF
D: NA; size: NA; V: TRBV5-1; J: TRBJ2-1; DNA: TGCGCCAGCAGCTTGGCCGCGGGACAGTGGCCTTTCAATGAGCAGTTCTTC; CDR3: CASSLAAGQWPFNEQFF
D: NA; size: NA; V: TRBV5-1; J: TRBJ1-6; DNA: TGCGCCAGCAGCATCTCGACAGGTCCGGCGCGTTCACCCCTCCACTTT; CDR3: CASSISTGPARSPLHF
D: NA; size: few; V: TRBV19; J: TRBJ1-6; DNA: TGTGCCAGCAGACCTGCTTCACAGGTTGTTAATTCACCCCTCCACTTT; CDR3: CASRPASQVVNSPLHF
D: TRBD1; size: NA; V: TRBV6-2/TRBV6-3; J: TRBJ1-2; DNA: TGTGCCAGCAGTTACTGGACAGGGGCCTATGGCTACACCTTC; CDR3: CASSYWTGAYGYTF
D: NA; size: NA; V: TRBV2; J: TRBJ2-5; DNA: TGTGCCAGCCAGCTGGGGAACAGGCAAGAGACCCAGTACTTC; CDR3: CASQLGNRQETQYF
D: NA; size: NA; V: TRBV5-1; J: TRBJ1-6; DNA: TGCGCCAGCGCTAGGCTAGAAAATTCACCCCTCCACTTT; CDR3: CASARLENSPLHF
D: TRBD2; size: NA; V: TRBV28; J: TRBJ2-1; DNA: TGTGCCAGCAGTTTGTCGGGGGGGCGCAATGAGCAGTTCTTC; CDR3: CASSLSGGRNEQFF
D: TRBD1; size: NA; V: TRBV18; J: TRBJ1-2; DNA: TGTGCCAGCTCACCGCAGGGGGACTATGGCTACACCTTC; CDR3: CASSPQGDYGYTF
D: TRBD1; size: NA; V: TRBV5-4; J: TRBJ1-1; DNA: TGTGCCAGCAGCTTGTCCCCGACAGGGTCGATAATGGCTGAAGCTTTCTTT; CDR3: CASSLSPTGSIMAEAFF
D: TRBD1; size: once; V: TRBV19; J: TRBJ2-3; DNA: TGTGCCAGTAGTATTACAGGGGGCACAGATACGCAGTATTTT; CDR3: CASSITGGTDTQYF
D: TRBD1; size: NA; V: TRBV5-1; J: TRBJ2-7; DNA: TGCGCCAGCAGCTGGCAGGGACAGGGGGGGTACGAGCAGTACTTC; CDR3: CASSWQGQGGYEQYF
D: TRBD1; size: NA; V: TRBV11-2; J: TRBJ1-1; DNA: TGTGCCAGCAGCTTAGGCCGGGACAGCCCATTTACTGAAGCTTTCTTT; CDR3: CASSLGRDSPFTEAFF
D: NA; size: NA; V: TRBV3-1/TRBV3-2; J: TRBJ1-4; DNA: TGTGCCAGCAGCCAAGAGACTACCTTCCGGGAACGTGAAAAACTGTTTTTT; CDR3: CASSQETTFREREKLFF
D: TRBD1; size: NA; V: TRBV29-1; J: TRBJ1-2; DNA: TGCAGCGTTGATGCCGGGACAGGGGGCTATAACTATGGCTACACCTTC; CDR3: CSVDAGTGGYNYGYTF
D: TRBD1; size: once; V: TRBV29-1; J: TRBJ2-2; DNA: TGCAGCGTTCGGACAGGGCAACGGGCGGGGGAGCTGTTTTTT; CDR3: CSVRTGQRAGELFF
D: NA; size: NA; V: TRBV19; J: TRBJ1-1; DNA: TGTGCCAGTAGTACCCGGACAGAGCAGGCTGAAGCTTTCTTT; CDR3: CASSTRTEQAEAFF
D: NA; size: NA; V: TRBV7-6; J: TRBJ1-3; DNA: TGTGCCAGCAGCTTAGGAGGGACATTTGGAAACACCATATATTTT; CDR3: CASSLGGTFGNTIYF
D: TRBD1; size: NA; V: TRBV18; J: TRBJ1-2; DNA: TGTGCCAGCTCACCGGGACAGGGGGTAAATAACTATGGCTACACCTTC; CDR3: CASSPGQGVNNYGYTF
D: NA; size: NA; V: TRBV7-2; J: TRBJ1-1; DNA: TGTGCCAGCAGCTTGGGGGCCATGAACACTGAAGCTTTCTTT; CDR3: CASSLGAMNTEAFF
D: NA; size: NA; V: TRBV27; J: TRBJ1-2; DNA: TGTGCCAGCAGTTTAGGGGGGGGCATGAATGGCTACACCTTC; CDR3: CASSLGGGMNGYTF
D: TRBD1; size: once; V: TRBV5-1; J: TRBJ1-2; DNA: TGCGCCAGCAGCTTGGTAGGGGGCGCGGGAAAAGTTGGCTACACCTTC; CDR3: CASSLVGGAGKVGYTF
D: TRBD1; size: few; V: TRBV2; J: TRBJ1-6; DNA: TGTGCCAGCATTCCGGGACAGGGACCCATCAATTCACCCCTCCACTTT; CDR3: CASIPGQGPINSPLHF
D: TRBD1; size: NA; V: TRBV20-1; J: TRBJ2-1; DNA: TGCAGTGCTAGTGGGACAGGGTACAATGAGCAGTTCTTC; CDR3: CSASGTGYNEQFF
D: TRBD1; size: NA; V: TRBV2; J: TRBJ2-7; DNA: TGTGCCAGCAGGCCCGCGGACAGGACCTTCTACGAGCAGTACTTC; CDR3: CASRPADRTFYEQYF
D: NA; size: NA; V: TRBV19; J: TRBJ1-6; DNA: TGTGCCAGTAGTACTCGATACACGAATTCACCCCTCCACTTT; CDR3: CASSTRYTNSPLHF
D: NA; size: NA; V: TRBV15; J: TRBJ1-1; DNA: TGTGCCACCAGCAGGGGCGGGGGGGATGCTGAAGCTTTCTTT; CDR3: CATSRGGGDAEAFF
D: NA; size: NA; V: TRBV10-3; J: TRBJ1-1; DNA: TGTGCCATCAGTGAGTCTTCAGGGTTTACTGAAGCTTTCTTT; CDR3: CAISESSGFTEAFF
D: NA; size: NA; V: TRBV28; J: TRBJ1-1; DNA: TGTGCCAGCCATACCCCGACAGTGGAAGCTTTCTTT; CDR3: CASHTPTVEAFF
D: TRBD2; size: NA; V: TRBV24-1; J: TRBJ2-1; DNA: TGTGCCACCAGTGACGCCGGGACTAGCGGGGACAATGAGCAGTTCTTC; CDR3: CATSDAGTSGDNEQFF
D: NA; size: NA; V: TRBV3-1/TRBV3-2; J: TRBJ1-2; DNA: TGTGCCAGCACCCTGGGCAGGGGTAATGGCTACACCTTC; CDR3: CASTLGRGNGYTF
D: NA; size: NA; V: TRBV11-2; J: TRBJ1-2; DNA: TGTGCCAGCAACCAGGGTTATGGCTACACCTTC; CDR3: CASNQGYGYTF
D: NA; size: few; V: TRBV2; J: TRBJ1-2; DNA: TGTGCCAGCAAAGACACGGTCTATGGCTACACCTTC; CDR3: CASKDTVYGYTF
D: NA; size: NA; V: TRBV18; J: TRBJ2-5; DNA: TGTGCCAGCTCATTATCCGGGCCCCGGGGAGAGACCCAGTACTTC; CDR3: CASSLSGPRGETQYF
D: NA; size: NA; V: TRBV4-2; J: TRBJ2-7; DNA: TGTGCCAGCAGCCAGAGACTCCCAATCATATCCTACGAGCAGTACTTC; CDR3: CASSQRLPIISYEQYF